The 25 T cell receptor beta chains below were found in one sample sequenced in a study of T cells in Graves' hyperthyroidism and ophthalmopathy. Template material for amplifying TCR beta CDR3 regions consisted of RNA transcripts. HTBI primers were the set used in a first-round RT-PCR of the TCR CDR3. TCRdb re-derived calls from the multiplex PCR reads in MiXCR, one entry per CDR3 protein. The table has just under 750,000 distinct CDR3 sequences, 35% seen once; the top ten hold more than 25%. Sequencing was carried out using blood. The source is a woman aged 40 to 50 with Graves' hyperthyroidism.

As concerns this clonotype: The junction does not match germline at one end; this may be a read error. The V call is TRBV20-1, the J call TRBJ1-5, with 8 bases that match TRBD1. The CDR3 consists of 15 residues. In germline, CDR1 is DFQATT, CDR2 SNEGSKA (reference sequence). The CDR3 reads CSTRDTGQGNQPQHF. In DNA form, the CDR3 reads TGCAGTACTAGAGATACGGGACAGGGCAATCAGCCCCAGCATTTT.

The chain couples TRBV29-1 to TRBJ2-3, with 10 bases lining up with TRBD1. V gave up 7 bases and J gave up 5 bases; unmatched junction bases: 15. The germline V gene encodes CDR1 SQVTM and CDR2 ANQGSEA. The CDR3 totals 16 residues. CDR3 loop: CSAAPRDRGIIDTQYF. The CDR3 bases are TGCAGCGCCGCACCGCGGGACAGGGGAATTATAGATACGCAGTATTTT.

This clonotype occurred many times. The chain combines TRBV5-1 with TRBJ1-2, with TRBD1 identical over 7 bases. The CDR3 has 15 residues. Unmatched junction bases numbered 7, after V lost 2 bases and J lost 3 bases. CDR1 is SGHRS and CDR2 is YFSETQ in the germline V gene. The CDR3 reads CASSFIGTDDYGYTF. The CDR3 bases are TGCGCCAGCAGCTTCATTGGGACAGACGACTATGGCTACACCTTC.

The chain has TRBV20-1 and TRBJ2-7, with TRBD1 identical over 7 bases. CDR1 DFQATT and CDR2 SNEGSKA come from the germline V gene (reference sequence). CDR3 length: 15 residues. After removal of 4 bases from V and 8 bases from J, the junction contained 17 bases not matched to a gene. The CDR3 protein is CSAIPGGYGEPQQYF. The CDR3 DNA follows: TGCAGTGCTATACCAGGGGGATACGGCGAGCCCCAGCAGTACTTC.

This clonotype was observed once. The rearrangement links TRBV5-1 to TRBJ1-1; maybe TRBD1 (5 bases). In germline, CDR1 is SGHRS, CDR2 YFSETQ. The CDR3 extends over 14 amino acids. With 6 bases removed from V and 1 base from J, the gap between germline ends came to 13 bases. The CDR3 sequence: CASNFQGTNTEAFF. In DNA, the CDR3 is TGCGCCAGCAACTTTCAGGGAACGAACACTGAAGCTTTCTTT.

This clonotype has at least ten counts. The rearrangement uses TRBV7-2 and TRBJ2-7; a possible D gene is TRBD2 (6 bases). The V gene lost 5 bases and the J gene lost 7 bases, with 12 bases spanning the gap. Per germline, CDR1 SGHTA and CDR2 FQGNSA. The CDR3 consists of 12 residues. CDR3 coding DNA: TGTGCCAGCAGCACATCCGGGACTGAGCAGTACTTC. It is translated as CASSTSGTEQYF.

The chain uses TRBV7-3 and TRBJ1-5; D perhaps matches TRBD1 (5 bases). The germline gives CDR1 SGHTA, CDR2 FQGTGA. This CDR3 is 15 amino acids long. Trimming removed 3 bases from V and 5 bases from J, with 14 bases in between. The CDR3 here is CASSFEGQTHQPQHF. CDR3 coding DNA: TGTGCCAGCAGCTTCGAGGGGCAGACACATCAGCCCCAGCATTTT.

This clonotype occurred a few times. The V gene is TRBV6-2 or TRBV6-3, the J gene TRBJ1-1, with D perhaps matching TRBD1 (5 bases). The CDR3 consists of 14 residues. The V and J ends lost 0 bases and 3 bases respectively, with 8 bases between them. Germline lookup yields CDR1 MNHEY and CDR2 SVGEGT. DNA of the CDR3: TGTGCCAGCAGTTACTCCAAGGGGTACACTGAAGCTTTCTTT. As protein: CASSYSKGYTEAFF.

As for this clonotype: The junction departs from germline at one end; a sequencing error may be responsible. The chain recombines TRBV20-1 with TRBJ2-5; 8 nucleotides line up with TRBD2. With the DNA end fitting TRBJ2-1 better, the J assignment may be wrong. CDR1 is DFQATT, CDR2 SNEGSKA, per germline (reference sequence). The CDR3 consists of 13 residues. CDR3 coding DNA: TGCAGTGCGAGAGTACTAGCGGAGAATGAGCAGTTCTTC. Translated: CSARVLAENEQFF.

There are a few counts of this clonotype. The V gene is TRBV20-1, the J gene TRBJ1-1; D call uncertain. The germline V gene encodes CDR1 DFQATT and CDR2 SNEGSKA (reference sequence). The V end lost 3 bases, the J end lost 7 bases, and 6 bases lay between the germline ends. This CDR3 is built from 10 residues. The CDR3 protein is CSASVYEAFF. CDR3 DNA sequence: TGCAGTGCTAGCGTCTATGAAGCTTTCTTT.

For the CDR3, the DNA is TGTGCCAGCAGTTTAAGGGGTTTGAACAATCAGCCCCAGCATTTT. It codes for CASSLRGLNNQPQHF. The V gene is TRBV12-3 or TRBV12-4, the J gene TRBJ1-5, with D possibly being TRBD1 (5 bases). The V and J ends lost 2 bases and 3 bases respectively, with 11 bases between them. The length of the CDR3 is 15 residues.

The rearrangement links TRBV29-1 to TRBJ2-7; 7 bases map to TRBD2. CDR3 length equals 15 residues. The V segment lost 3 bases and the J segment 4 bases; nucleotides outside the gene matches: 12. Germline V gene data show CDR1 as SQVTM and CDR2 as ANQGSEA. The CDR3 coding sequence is TGCAGCGTTGATGGTGGGGCGGGAGTCGGTTACGAGCAGTACTTC. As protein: CSVDGGAGVGYEQYF.

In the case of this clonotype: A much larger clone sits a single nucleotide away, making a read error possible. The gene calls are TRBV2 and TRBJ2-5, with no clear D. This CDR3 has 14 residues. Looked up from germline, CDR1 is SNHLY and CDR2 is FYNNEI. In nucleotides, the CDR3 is TGTGCCAGCAGTCTAACATCCATTCAAGAGACCCGGTACTTC. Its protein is CASSLTSIQETRYF.

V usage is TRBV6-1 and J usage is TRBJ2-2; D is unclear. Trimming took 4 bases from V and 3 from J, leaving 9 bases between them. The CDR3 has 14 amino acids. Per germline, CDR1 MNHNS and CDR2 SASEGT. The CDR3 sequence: CASSGGSHTGELFF. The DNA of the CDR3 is TGTGCCAGCAGTGGCGGCAGCCACACCGGGGAGCTGTTTTTT.

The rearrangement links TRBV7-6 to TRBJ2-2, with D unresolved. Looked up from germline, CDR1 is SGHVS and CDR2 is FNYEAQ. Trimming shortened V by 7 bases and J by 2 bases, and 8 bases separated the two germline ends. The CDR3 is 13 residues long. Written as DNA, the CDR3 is TGTGCCAGCAAATACATTAACACCGGGGAGCTGTTTTTT. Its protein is CASKYINTGELFF.

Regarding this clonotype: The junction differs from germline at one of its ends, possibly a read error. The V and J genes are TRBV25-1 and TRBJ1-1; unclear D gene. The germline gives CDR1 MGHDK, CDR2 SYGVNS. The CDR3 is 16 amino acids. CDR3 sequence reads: CASSLVLEGMNTEASF. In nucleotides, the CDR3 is TGTGCCAGCAGCTTAGTACTCGAGGGAATGAACACTGAAGCTTCCTTT.

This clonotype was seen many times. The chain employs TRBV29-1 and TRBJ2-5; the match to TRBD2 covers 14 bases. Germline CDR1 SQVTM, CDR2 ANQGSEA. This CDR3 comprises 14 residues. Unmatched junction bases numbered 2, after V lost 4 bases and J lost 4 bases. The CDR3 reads CSVAGLAGAETQYF. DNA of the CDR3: TGCAGCGTTGCGGGACTAGCGGGAGCAGAGACCCAGTACTTC.

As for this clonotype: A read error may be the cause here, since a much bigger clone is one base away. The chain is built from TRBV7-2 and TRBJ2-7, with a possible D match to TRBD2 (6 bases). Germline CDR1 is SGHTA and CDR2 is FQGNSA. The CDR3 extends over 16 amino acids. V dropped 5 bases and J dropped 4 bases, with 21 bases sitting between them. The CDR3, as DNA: TGTGCCAGCAGCCCCCGGTCGTTCGGGGGTCGATACGAGCAGTACTTC. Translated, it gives CASSPRSFGGRYEQYF. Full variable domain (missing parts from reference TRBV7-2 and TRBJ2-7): GAGVSQSPSNKVTEKGKDVELRCDPISGHTALYWYRQSLGQGLEFLIYFQGNSAPDKSGLPSDRFSAERTGGSVSTLTIQRTQQEDSAVYLCASSPRSFGGRYEQYFGPGTRLTVT.

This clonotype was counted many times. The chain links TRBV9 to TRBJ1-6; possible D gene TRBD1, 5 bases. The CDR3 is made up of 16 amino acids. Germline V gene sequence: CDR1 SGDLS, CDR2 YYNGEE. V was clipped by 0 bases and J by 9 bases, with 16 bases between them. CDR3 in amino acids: CASSVEAAGVGSPLHF. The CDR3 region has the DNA TGTGCCAGCAGCGTAGAAGCAGCGGGGGTGGGTTCACCCCTCCACTTT.

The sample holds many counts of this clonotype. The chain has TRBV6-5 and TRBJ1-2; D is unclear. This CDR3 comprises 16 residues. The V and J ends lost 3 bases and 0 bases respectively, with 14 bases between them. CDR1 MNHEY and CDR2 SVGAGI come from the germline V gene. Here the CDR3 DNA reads TGTGCCAGCAGTTATAGGCAGCGAACCTCTAACTATGGCTACACCTTC. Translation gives CASSYRQRTSNYGYTF.

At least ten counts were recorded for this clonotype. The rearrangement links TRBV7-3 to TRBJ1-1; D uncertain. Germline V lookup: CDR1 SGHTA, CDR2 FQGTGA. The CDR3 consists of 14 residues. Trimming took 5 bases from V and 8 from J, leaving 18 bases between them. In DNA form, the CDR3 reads TGTGCCAGCAGCCTGGACGGAAATGAAAGAGAAGCTTTCTTT. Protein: CASSLDGNEREAFF.

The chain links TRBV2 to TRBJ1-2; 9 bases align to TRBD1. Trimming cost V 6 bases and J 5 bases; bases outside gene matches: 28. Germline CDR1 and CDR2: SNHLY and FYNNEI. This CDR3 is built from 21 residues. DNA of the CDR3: TGTGCCAGCAGGGAAACGGGACAGGGTGTGGCGAAAAAATACAAAATGTATGGCTACACCTTC. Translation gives CASRETGQGVAKKYKMYGYTF.

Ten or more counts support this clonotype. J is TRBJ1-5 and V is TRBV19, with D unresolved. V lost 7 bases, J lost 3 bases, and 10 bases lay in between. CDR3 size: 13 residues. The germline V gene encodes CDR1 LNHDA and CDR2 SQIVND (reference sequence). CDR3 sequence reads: CASKGSANQPQHF. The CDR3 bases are TGTGCCAGTAAAGGCTCAGCCAATCAGCCCCAGCATTTT.

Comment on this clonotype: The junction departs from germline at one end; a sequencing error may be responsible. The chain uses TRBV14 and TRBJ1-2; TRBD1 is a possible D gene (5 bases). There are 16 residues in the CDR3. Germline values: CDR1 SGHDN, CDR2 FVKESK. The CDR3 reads CARSQGKAGRRYGYTF. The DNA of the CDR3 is TGTGCCCGCAGCCAAGGAAAGGCAGGGCGGAGATATGGCTACACCTTC. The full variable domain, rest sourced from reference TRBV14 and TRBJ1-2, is EAGVTQFPSHSVIEKGQTVTLRCDPISGHDNLYWYRRVMGKEIKFLLHFVKESKQDESGMPNNRFLAERTGGTYSTLKVQPAELEDSGVYFCARSQGKAGRRYGYTFGSGTRLTVV.

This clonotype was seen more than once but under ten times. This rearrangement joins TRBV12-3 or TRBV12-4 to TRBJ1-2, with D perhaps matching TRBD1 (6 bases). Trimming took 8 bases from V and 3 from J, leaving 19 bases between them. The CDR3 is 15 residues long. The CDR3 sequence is CASSLGQGGDYGYTF. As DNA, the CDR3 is TGTGCCAGCTCACTTGGACAAGGGGGGGACTATGGCTACACCTTC.